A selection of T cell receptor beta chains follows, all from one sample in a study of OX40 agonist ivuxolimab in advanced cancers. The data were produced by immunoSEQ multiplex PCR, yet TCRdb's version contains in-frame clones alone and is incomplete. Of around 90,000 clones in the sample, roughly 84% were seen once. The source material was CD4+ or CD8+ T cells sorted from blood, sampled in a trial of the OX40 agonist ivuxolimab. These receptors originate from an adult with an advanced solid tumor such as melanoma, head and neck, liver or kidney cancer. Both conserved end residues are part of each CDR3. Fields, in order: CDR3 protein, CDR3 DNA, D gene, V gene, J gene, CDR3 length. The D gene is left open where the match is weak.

CDR3: CASSTPGQGVSYEQYF
DNA: TGTGCCAGCAGCACACCGGGACAGGGGGTATCCTACGAGCAGTACTTC
D: TRBD1
V: TRBV5-8
J: TRBJ2-7
length: 16

CDR3: CASSLSPDSYEQYF
DNA: TGTGCCAGCAGCCTGAGCCCTGACTCCTACGAGCAGTACTTC
D: .
V: TRBV9
J: TRBJ2-7
length: 14

CDR3: CASSAPGLAVNNEQFF
DNA: TGTGCCAGCAGCGCACCGGGACTAGCAGTGAACAATGAGCAGTTCTTC
D: TRBD2
V: TRBV7-2
J: TRBJ2-1
length: 16

CDR3: CASSPYTGEVAKVGYTF
DNA: TGTGCCAGCTCACCTTATACAGGGGAGGTCGCAAAAGTAGGCTACACCTTC
D: TRBD1
V: TRBV18
J: TRBJ1-2
length: 17

CDR3: CASGGQVLIEQYF
DNA: TGTGCCAGCGGTGGGCAGGTTTTAATCGAGCAGTACTTC
D: .
V: TRBV2
J: TRBJ2-7
length: 13

CDR3: CASSVRGYEQYF
DNA: TGTGCCAGCAGCGTACGGGGGTACGAGCAGTACTTC
D: .
V: TRBV9
J: TRBJ2-7
length: 12

CDR3: CASSPPKNSNQPQHF
DNA: TGTGCCAGCAGCCCCCCCAAGAATAGCAATCAGCCCCAGCATTTT
D: .
V: TRBV7-8
J: TRBJ1-5
length: 15

CDR3: CSVERRLNTEAFF
DNA: TGCAGCGTTGAAAGACGGTTGAACACTGAAGCTTTCTTT
D: .
V: TRBV29-1
J: TRBJ1-1
length: 13

CDR3: CASSQEKGNQNIQYF
DNA: TGCGCCAGCAGCCAAGAAAAGGGGAATCAAAACATTCAGTACTTC
D: .
V: TRBV4-3
J: TRBJ2-4
length: 15

CDR3: CASSRRDTNTGELFF
DNA: TGTGCCAGCAGCCGCCGGGACACGAACACCGGGGAGCTGTTTTTT
D: .
V: TRBV7-6
J: TRBJ2-2
length: 15

CDR3: CASSQGTGNYGYTF
DNA: TGCGCCAGCAGCCAAGGGACAGGGAACTATGGCTACACCTTC
D: TRBD1
V: TRBV4-3
J: TRBJ1-2
length: 14